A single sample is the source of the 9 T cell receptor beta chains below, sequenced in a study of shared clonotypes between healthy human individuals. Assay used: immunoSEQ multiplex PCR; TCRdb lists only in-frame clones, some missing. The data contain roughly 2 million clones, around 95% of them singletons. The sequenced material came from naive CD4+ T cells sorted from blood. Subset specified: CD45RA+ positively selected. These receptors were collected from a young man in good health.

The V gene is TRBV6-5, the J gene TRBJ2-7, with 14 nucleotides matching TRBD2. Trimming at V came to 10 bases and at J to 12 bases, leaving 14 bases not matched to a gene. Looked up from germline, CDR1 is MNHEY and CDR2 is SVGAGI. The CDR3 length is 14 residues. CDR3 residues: CATGEARTSGRLYF. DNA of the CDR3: TGTGCCACTGGGGAGGCCAGGACTAGCGGGAGGCTGTACTTC.

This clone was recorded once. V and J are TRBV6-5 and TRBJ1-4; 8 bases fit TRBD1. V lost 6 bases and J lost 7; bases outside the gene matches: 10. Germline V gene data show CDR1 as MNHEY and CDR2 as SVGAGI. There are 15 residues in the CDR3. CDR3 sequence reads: CASRPAGTGSEKLFF. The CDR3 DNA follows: TGTGCCAGCAGACCTGCCGGGACAGGTAGTGAAAAACTGTTTTTT.

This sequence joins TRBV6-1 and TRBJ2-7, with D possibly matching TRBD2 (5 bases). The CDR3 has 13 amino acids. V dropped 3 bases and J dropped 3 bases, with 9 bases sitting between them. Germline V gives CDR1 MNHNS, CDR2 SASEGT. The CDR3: CASSDIRDYEQYF. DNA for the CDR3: TGTGCCAGCAGTGACATACGGGACTACGAGCAGTACTTC.

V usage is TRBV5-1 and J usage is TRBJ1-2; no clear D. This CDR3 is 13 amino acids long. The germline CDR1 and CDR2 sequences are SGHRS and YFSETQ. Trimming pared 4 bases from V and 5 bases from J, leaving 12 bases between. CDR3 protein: CASSDSSGYGYTF. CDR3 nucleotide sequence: TGCGCCAGCAGCGACTCCTCGGGATATGGCTACACCTTC.

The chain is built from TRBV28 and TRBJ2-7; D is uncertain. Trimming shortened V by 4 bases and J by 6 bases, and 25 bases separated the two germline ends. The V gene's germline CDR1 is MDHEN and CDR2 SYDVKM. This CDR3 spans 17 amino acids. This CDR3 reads CASSSTPGRLAPLEQYF. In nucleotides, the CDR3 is TGTGCCAGCAGTTCGACTCCGGGCCGTCTTGCCCCCCTCGAGCAGTACTTC.

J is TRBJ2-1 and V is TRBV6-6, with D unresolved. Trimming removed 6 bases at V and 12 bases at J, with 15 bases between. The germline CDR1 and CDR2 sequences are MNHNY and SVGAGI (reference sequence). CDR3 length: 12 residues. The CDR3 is CASSNEDTSQFF. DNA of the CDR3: TGTGCCAGCAGCAACGAGGATACTTCGCAGTTCTTC.

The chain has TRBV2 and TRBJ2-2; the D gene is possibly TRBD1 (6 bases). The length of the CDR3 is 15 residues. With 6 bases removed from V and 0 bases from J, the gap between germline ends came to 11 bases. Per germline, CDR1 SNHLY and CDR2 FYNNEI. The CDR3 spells CASSLRTANTGELFF. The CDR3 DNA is TGTGCCAGCAGCCTCCGGACAGCGAACACCGGGGAGCTGTTTTTT.

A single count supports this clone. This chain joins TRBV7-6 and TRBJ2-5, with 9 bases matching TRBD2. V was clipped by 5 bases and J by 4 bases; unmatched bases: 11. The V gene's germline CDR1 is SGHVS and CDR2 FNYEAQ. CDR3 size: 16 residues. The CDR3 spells CASSAGSSGTRETQYF. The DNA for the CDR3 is TGTGCCAGCAGCGCTGGGTCTAGCGGGACGAGAGAGACCCAGTACTTC. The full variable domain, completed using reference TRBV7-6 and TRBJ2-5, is GAGVSQSPRYKVTKRGQDVALRCDPISGHVSLYWYRQALGQGPEFLTYFNYEAQQDKSGLPNDRFSAERPEGSISTLTIQRTEQRDSAMYRCASSAGSSGTRETQYFGPGTRLLVL.

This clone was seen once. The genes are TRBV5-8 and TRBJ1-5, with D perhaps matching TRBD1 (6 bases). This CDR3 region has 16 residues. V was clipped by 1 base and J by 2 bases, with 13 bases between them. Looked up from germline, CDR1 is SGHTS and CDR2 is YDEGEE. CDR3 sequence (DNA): TGTGCCAGCAGCTTGTCGAGGGGGAGCGGCAATCAGCCCCAGCATTTT. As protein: CASSLSRGSGNQPQHF.